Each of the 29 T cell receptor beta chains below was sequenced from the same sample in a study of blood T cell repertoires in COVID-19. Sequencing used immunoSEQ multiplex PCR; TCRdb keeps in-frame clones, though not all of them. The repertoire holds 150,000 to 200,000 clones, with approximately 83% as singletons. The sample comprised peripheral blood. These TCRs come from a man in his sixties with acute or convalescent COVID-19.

CDR3 amino acids: CASSAGGRPYNEQFF. The DNA of the CDR3 is TGTGCCAGCAGCGCGGGCGGGAGGCCCTACAATGAGCAGTTCTTC. The chain employs TRBV7-9 and TRBJ2-1; TRBD2 agrees at 8 bases. V was clipped by 5 bases and J by 2 bases; unmatched bases: 5. This CDR3 comprises 15 residues. Germline-derived CDR1 and CDR2 are SEHNR and FQNEAQ (reference sequence).

The CDR3 DNA follows: TGTGCCAGCAGCGACAGGGTAAACGAAAAACTGTTTTTT. Its protein is CASSDRVNEKLFF. The chain is built from TRBV6-5 and TRBJ1-4; TRBD1 agrees at 7 bases. Unmatched junction bases numbered 6, after V lost 6 bases and J lost 8 bases. Germline V gene data show CDR1 as MNHEY and CDR2 as SVGAGI. The CDR3 has 13 residues.

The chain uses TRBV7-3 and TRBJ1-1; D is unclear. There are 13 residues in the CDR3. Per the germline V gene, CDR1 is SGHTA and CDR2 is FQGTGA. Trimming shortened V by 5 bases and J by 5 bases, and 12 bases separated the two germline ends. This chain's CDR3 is CASSRGKGTEAFF. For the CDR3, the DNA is TGTGCCAGCAGCCGAGGGAAGGGAACTGAAGCTTTCTTT. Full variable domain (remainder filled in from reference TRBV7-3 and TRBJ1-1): GAGVSQTPSNKVTEKGKYVELRCDPISGHTALYWYRQSLGQGPEFLIYFQGTGAADDSGLPNDRFFAVRPEGSVSTLKIQRTERGDSAVYLCASSRGKGTEAFFGQGTRLTVV.

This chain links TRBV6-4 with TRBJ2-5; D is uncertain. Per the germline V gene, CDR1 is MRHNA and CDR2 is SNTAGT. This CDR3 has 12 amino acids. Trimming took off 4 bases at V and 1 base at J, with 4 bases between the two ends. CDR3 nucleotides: TGTGCCAGCAGTGCCGTCCAAGAGACCCAGTACTTC. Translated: CASSAVQETQYF.

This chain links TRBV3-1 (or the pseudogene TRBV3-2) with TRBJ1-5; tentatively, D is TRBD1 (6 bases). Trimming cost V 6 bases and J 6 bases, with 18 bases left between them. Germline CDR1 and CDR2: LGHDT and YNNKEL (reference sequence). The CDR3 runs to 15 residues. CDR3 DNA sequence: TGTGCCAGCAGTCAACGGGGGGGGCGAGCTCAGCCCCAGCATTTT. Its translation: CASSQRGGRAQPQHF.

DNA of the CDR3: TGTGCCAGCAGTTACTCACGGACAGTGAACACTGAAGCTTTCTTT. Its protein is CASSYSRTVNTEAFF. This rearrangement joins TRBV6-5 to TRBJ1-1; D possibly corresponds to TRBD1 (6 bases). Trimming shortened V by 0 bases and J by 0 bases, and 8 bases separated the two germline ends. Germline V CDR1 and CDR2: MNHEY, SVGAGI. This CDR3 has 15 amino acids.

Here the CDR3 reads CASSNRDRGRGYTF. As DNA, the CDR3 is TGTGCCAGCAGTAACCGGGACAGGGGGCGGGGCTACACCTTC. The chain combines TRBV6-5 with TRBJ1-2; 12 bases are shared with TRBD1. V lost 5 bases, J lost 8 bases, and 6 bases stayed unmatched. CDR1 and CDR2 (germline): MNHEY, SVGAGI. The CDR3 has 14 residues.

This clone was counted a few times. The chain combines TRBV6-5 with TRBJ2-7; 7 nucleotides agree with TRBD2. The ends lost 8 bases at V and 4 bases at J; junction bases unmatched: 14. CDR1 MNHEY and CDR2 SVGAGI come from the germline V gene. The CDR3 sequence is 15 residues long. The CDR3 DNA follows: TGTGCCAGCGCGGGGCGGGAGCGACACGTATACGAGCAGTACTTC. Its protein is CASAGRERHVYEQYF.

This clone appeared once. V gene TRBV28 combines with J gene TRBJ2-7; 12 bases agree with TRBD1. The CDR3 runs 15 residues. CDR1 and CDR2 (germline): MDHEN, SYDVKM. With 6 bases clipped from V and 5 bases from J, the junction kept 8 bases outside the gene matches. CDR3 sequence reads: CASSRPGQGADEQYF. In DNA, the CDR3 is TGTGCCAGCAGCCGACCGGGACAGGGGGCTGACGAGCAGTACTTC.

The CDR3 sequence: CASSQTSSSGQPQHF. The CDR3 nucleotides read TGTGCCAGCAGCCAAACATCCTCTAGCGGTCAGCCCCAGCATTTT. This chain links TRBV3-1 (or the pseudogene TRBV3-2) with TRBJ1-5, with unresolved D. Germline V gene data show CDR1 as LGHDT and CDR2 as YNNKEL (reference sequence). V shed 2 bases and J shed 6 bases, with 14 bases lying between them. This CDR3 comprises 15 residues.

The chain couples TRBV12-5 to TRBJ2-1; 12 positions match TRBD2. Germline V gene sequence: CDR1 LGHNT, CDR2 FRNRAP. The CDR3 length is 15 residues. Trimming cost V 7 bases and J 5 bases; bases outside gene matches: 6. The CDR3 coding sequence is TGTGCTAGTGCCTTCCGGACTAGCGGGAACAATGAGCAGTTCTTC. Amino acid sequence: CASAFRTSGNNEQFF.

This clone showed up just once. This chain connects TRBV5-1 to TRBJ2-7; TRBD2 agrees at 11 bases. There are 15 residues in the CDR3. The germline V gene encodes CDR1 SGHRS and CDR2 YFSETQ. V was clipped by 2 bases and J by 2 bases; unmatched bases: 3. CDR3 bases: TGCGCCAGCAGCTTAGGGACTAGCGGTACCTACGAGCAGTACTTC. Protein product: CASSLGTSGTYEQYF. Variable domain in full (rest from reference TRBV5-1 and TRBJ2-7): KAGVTQTPRYLIKTRGQQVTLSCSPISGHRSVSWYQQTPGQGLQFLFEYFSETQRNKGNFPGRFSGRQFSNSRSEMNVSTLELGDSALYLCASSLGTSGTYEQYFGPGTRLTVT.

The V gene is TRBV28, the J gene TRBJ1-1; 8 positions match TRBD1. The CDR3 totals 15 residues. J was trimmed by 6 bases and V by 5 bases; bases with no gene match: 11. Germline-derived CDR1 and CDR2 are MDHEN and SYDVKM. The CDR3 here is CASSPTLDRAPEAFF. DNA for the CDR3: TGTGCCAGCAGTCCCACCCTGGACAGGGCTCCTGAAGCTTTCTTT. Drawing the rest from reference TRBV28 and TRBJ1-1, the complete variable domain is DVKVTQSSRYLVKRTGEKVFLECVQDMDHENMFWYRQDPGLGLRLIYFSYDVKMKEKGDIPEGYSVSREKKERFSLILESASTNQTSMYLCASSPTLDRAPEAFFGQGTRLTVV.

The CDR3 region has the DNA TGTGCCAGCAGCTCGGGACGGGGGACAGGGGGCTCAGATACGCAGTATTTT. Its protein product is CASSSGRGTGGSDTQYF. The chain carries TRBV7-9 and TRBJ2-3; 12 bases map to TRBD1. The CDR3 totals 17 residues. J was trimmed by 4 bases and V by 4 bases; bases with no gene match: 9. The germline CDR1 and CDR2 sequences are SEHNR and FQNEAQ (reference sequence). Combining the CDR3 with reference TRBV7-9 and TRBJ2-3 gives the whole variable domain DTGVSQNPRHKITKRGQNVTFRCDPISEHNRLYWYRQTLGQGPEFLTYFQNEAQLEKSRLLSDRFSAERPKGSFSTLEIQRTEQGDSAMYLCASSSGRGTGGSDTQYFGPGTRLTVL.

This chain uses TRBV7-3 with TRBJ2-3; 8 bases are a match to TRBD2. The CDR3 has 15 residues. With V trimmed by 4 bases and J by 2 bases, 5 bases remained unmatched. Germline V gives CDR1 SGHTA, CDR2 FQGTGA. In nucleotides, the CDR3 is TGTGCCAGCAGCTATAGCGGGAAGGACACAGATACGCAGTATTTT. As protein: CASSYSGKDTDTQYF. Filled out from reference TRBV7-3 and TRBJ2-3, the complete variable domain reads GAGVSQTPSNKVTEKGKYVELRCDPISGHTALYWYRQSLGQGPEFLIYFQGTGAADDSGLPNDRFFAVRPEGSVSTLKIQRTERGDSAVYLCASSYSGKDTDTQYFGPGTRLTVL.

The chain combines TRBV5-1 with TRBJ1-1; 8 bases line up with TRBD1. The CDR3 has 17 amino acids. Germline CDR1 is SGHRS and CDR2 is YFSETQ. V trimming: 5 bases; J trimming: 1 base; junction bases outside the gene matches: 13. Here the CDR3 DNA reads TGCGCCAGCAGACACAGGGACAGGCTCGGAGGGAACACTGAAGCTTTCTTT. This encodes CASRHRDRLGGNTEAFF.

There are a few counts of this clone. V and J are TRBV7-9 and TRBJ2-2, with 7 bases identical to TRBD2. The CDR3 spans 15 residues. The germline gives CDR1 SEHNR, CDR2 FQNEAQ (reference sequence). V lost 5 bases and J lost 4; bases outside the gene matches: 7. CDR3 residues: CASSPQGGPTGELFF. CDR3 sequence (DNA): TGTGCCAGCAGCCCCCAGGGAGGGCCCACCGGGGAGCTGTTTTTT.

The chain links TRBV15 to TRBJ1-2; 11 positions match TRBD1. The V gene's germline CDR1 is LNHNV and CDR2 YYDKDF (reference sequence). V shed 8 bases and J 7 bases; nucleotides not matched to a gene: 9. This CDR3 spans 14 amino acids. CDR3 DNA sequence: TGTGCCACCGCGATGGACAGGGGGCTTGGTGGCTACACCTTC. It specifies CATAMDRGLGGYTF.

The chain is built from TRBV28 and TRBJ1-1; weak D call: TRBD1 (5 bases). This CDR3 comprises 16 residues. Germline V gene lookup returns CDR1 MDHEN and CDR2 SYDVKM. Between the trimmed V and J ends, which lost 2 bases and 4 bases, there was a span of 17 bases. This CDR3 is CASSLRLGGGATEAFF. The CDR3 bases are TGTGCCAGCAGTTTACGCTTGGGGGGTGGTGCCACTGAAGCTTTCTTT.

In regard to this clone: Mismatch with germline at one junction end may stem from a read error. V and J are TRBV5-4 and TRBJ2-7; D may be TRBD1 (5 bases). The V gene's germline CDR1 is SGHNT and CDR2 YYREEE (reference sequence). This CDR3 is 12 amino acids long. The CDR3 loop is CASSLERGPRDF. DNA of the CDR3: TGTGCCAGCAGCTTGGAAAGGGGTCCTCGGGACTTC. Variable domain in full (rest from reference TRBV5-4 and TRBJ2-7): ETGVTQSPTHLIKTRGQQVTLRCSSQSGHNTVSWYQQALGQGPQFIFQYYREEENGRGNFPPRFSGLQFPNYSSELNVNALELDDSALYLCASSLERGPRDFGPGTRLTVT.

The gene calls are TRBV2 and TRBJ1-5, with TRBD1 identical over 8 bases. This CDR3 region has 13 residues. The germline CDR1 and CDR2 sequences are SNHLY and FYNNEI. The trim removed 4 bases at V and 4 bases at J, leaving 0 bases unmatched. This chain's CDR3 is CASSGQGNQPQHF. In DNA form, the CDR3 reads TGTGCCAGCAGTGGACAGGGGAATCAGCCCCAGCATTTT.

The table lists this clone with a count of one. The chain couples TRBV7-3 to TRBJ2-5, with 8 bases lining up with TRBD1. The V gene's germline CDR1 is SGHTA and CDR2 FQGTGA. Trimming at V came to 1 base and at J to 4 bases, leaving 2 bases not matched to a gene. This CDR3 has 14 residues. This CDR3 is CASSLSGQGETQYF. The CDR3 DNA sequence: TGTGCCAGCAGCTTAAGCGGACAGGGAGAGACCCAGTACTTC.

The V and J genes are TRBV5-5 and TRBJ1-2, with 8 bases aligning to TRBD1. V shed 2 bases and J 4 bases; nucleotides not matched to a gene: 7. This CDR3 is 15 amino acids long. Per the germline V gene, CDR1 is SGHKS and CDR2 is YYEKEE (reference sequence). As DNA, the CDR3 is TGTGCCAGCAGCTTTGCAGGGGGCATCTCCTATGGCTACACCTTC. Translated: CASSFAGGISYGYTF.

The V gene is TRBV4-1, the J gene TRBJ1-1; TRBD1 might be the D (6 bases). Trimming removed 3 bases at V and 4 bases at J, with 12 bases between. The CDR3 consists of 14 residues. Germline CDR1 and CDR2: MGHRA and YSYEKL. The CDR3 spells CASSHYREGTEAFF. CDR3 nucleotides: TGCGCCAGCAGCCATTACAGGGAAGGCACTGAAGCTTTCTTT.

DNA for the CDR3: TGTGCCAGCAGCCCAGGACTAGCGGGAGTTGCTGAGCAGTACTTC. Amino acid sequence: CASSPGLAGVAEQYF. V and J are TRBV7-6 and TRBJ2-7, with 13 bases aligning to TRBD2. The length of the CDR3 is 15 residues. The V and J ends lost 5 bases and 7 bases, in that order; junction bases with no gene match: 8. Germline V gene data show CDR1 as SGHVS and CDR2 as FNYEAQ.

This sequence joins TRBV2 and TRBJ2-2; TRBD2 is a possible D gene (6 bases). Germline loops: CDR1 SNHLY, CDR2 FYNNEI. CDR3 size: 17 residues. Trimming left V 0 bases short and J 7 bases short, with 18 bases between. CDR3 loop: CASSEAGLSSSIGELFF. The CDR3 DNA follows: TGTGCCAGCAGTGAAGCCGGACTATCTTCATCAATCGGGGAGCTGTTTTTT.

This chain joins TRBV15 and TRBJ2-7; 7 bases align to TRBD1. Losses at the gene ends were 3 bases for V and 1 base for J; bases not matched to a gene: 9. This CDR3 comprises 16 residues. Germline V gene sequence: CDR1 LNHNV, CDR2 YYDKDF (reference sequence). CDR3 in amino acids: CATSSHYRDSSYEQYF. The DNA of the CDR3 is TGTGCCACCAGCAGCCACTACCGGGACAGTTCCTACGAGCAGTACTTC.

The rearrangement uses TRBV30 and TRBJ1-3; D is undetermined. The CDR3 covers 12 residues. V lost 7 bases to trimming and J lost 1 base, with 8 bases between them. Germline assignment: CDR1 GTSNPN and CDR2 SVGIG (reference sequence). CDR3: CASGDSGNTIYF. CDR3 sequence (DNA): TGTGCCTCCGGGGATTCTGGAAACACCATATATTTT.

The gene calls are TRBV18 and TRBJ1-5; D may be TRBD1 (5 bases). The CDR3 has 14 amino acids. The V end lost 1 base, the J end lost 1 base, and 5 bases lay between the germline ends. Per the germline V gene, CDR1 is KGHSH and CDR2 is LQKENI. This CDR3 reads CASSPQGSNQPQHF. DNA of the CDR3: TGTGCCAGCTCACCACAGGGGAGCAATCAGCCCCAGCATTTT.